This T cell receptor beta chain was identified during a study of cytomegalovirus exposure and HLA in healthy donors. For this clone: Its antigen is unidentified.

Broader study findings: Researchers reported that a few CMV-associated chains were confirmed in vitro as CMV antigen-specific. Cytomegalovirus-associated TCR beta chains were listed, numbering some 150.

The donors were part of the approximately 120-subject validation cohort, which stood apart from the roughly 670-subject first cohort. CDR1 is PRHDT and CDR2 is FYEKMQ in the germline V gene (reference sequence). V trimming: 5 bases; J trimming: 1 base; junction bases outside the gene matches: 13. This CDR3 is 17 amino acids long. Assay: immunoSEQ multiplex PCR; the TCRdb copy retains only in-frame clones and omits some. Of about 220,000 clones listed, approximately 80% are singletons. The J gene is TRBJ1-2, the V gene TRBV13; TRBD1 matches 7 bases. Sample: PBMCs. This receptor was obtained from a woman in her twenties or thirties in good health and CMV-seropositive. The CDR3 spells CASSTPPGGGRNYGYTF. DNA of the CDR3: TGTGCCAGCAGCACCCCCCCCGGAGGGGGCCGTAACTATGGCTACACCTTC. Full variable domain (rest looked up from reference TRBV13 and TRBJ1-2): AAGVIQSPRHLIKEKRETATLKCYPIPRHDTVYWYQQGPGQDPQFLISFYEKMQSDKGSIPDRFSAQQFSDYHSELNMSSLELGDSALYFCASSTPPGGGRNYGYTFGSGTRLTVV.